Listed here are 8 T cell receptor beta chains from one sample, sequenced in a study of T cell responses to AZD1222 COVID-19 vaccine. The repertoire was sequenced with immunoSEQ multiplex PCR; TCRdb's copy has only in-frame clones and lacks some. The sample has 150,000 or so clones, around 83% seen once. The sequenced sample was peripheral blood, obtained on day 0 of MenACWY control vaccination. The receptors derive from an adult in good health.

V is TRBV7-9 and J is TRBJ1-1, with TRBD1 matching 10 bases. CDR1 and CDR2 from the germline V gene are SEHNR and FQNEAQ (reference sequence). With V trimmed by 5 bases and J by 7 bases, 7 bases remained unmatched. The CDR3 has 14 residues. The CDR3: CASSGQGETLEAFF. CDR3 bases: TGTGCCAGCAGCGGACAGGGGGAAACCCTTGAAGCTTTCTTT.

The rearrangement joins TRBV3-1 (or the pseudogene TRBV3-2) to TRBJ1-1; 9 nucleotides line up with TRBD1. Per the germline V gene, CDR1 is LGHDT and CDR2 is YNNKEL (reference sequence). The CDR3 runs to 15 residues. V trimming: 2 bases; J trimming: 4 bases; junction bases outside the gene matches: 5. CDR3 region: CASSQRMTGGTEAFF. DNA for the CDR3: TGTGCCAGCAGCCAACGGATGACAGGGGGCACTGAAGCTTTCTTT.

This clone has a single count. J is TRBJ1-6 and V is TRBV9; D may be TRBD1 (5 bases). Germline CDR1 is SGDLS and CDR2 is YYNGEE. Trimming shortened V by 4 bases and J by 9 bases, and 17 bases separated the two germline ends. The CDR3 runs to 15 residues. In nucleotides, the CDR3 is TGTGCCAGCAGCCCTCTCCAGGGTAACGGTTCACCCCTCCACTTT. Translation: CASSPLQGNGSPLHF.

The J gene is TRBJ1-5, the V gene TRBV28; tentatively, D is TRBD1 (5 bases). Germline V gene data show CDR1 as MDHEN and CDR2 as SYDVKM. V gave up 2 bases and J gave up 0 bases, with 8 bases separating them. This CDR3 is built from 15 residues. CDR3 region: CASSLGGYSNQPQHF. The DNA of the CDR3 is TGTGCCAGCAGTTTAGGGGGGTATAGCAATCAGCCCCAGCATTTT.

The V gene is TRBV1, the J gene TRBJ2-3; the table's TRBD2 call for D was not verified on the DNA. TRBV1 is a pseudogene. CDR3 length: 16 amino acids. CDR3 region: CTSSQGRLAGTDTQYF. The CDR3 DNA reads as TGCACCAGCAGCCAAGGCAGACTAGCGGGCACAGATACGCAGTATTTT.

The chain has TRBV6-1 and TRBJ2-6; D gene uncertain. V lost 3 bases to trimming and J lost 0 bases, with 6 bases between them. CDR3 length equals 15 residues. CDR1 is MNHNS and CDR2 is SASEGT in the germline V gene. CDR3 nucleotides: TGTGCCAGCAGTGACAGGAGCTCTGGGGCCAACGTCCTGACTTTC. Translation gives CASSDRSSGANVLTF.

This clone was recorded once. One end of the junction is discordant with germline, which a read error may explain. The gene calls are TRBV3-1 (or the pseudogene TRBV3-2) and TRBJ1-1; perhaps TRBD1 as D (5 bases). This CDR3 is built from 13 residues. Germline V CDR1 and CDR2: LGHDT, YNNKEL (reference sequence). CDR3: CASSYTGGAEAFF. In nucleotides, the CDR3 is TGTGCCAGCAGTTATACAGGTGGGGCTGAGGCTTTCTTT.

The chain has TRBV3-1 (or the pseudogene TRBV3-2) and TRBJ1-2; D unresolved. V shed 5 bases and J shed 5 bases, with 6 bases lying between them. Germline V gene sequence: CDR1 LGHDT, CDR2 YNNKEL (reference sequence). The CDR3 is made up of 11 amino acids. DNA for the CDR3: TGTGCCAGCAGCGCCTCATATGGCTACACCTTC. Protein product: CASSASYGYTF.